Following are 9 T cell receptor beta chains from one sample sequenced in a study of human T cells and chemical hapten exposure. TCRdb ran MiXCR on the RACE reads and lists one entry per CDR3 protein. Of more than 75,000 distinct CDR3 sequences listed, approximately 8.6% were seen once; the top ten hold over 1.5%. Regarding time point: healthy volunteer bleed at 6 weeks. Whole blood, unfractionated, served as the material for total RNA extraction. The specimen was whole blood. These receptors were obtained from a male donor in good health. Some clones in this sample may be carry-over from other donors' samples.

This clonotype has more than one count but fewer than ten. J is TRBJ2-3 and V is TRBV14; perhaps D is TRBD1 or TRBD2 (5 bases each). V was pared by 1 base and J by 5 bases, with 16 bases between. Germline CDR1 and CDR2: SGHDN and FVKESK. CDR3 length: 16 amino acids. CDR3 amino acids: CASSQGWGTNLDTQYF. In DNA, the CDR3 is TGTGCCAGCAGCCAAGGTTGGGGGACCAACTTAGATACGCAGTATTTT. The entire variable domain, with the rest obtained from reference TRBV14 and TRBJ2-3, is as follows: EAGVTQFPSHSVIEKGQTVTLRCDPISGHDNLYWYRRVMGKEIKFLLHFVKESKQDESGMPNNRFLAERTGGTYSTLKVQPAELEDSGVYFCASSQGWGTNLDTQYFGPGTRLTVL.

This chain uses TRBV7-2 with TRBJ2-1, with D hard to call. This CDR3 is built from 13 residues. V lost 1 base, J lost 14 bases, and 15 bases lay in between. The germline CDR1 and CDR2 sequences are SGHTA and FQGNSA. CDR3 sequence: CASSLEGSPREFF. CDR3 bases: TGTGCCAGCAGCTTAGAAGGGTCCCCAAGGGAGTTCTTC.

The rearrangement joins TRBV14 to TRBJ1-4; tentatively, D is TRBD1 (6 bases). Germline V gene lookup returns CDR1 SGHDN and CDR2 FVKESK. There are 14 residues in the CDR3. Trimming took 0 bases from V and 8 from J, leaving 10 bases between them. The CDR3 DNA is TGTGCCAGCAGCCAAGAACAGGGTCCGGAAAAACTGTTTTTT. Protein: CASSQEQGPEKLFF.

The chain couples TRBV7-2 to TRBJ2-5, with TRBD2 matching 8 bases. The germline gives CDR1 SGHTA, CDR2 FQGNSA. Losses at the gene ends were 4 bases for V and 2 bases for J; bases not matched to a gene: 3. The CDR3 is 14 residues long. CDR3: CASSSGLAQETQYF. The CDR3 DNA reads as TGTGCCAGCAGCTCCGGACTAGCTCAAGAGACCCAGTACTTC. The full variable domain, completed using reference TRBV7-2 and TRBJ2-5, is GAGVSQSPSNKVTEKGKDVELRCDPISGHTALYWYRQSLGQGLEFLIYFQGNSAPDKSGLPSDRFSAERTGGSVSTLTIQRTQQEDSAVYLCASSSGLAQETQYFGPGTRLLVL.

The gene calls are TRBV7-8 and TRBJ1-1; D is ambiguous. From germline, CDR1 is SGHVS and CDR2 FQNEAQ. V was trimmed by 5 bases and J by 1 base, leaving 11 bases between them. This CDR3 has 14 amino acids. The CDR3 region has the DNA TGTGCCAGCAGCACCCGCGCAGAGAACACTGAAGCTTTCTTT. It specifies CASSTRAENTEAFF. The whole variable domain, remainder taken from reference TRBV7-8 and TRBJ1-1, is GAGVSQSPRYKVAKRGQDVALRCDPISGHVSLFWYQQALGQGPEFLTYFQNEAQLDKSGLPSDRFFAERPEGSVSTLKIQRTQQEDSAVYLCASSTRAENTEAFFGQGTRLTVV.

The gene calls are TRBV7-2 and TRBJ2-3, with D perhaps being TRBD1 or TRBD2 (5 bases each). Germline assignment: CDR1 SGHTA and CDR2 FQGNSA. Trimming removed 5 bases at V and 5 bases at J, with 11 bases between. The CDR3 loop spans 13 amino acids. The CDR3 region has the DNA TGTGCCAGCAGCCGGCGAGGGGAAGATACGCAGTATTTT. It encodes CASSRRGEDTQYF.

This clonotype was picked up a small number of times. This rearrangement joins TRBV15 to TRBJ1-1, with 8 bases identical to TRBD1. Germline V gives CDR1 LNHNV, CDR2 YYDKDF (reference sequence). V trimming: 3 bases; J trimming: 3 bases; junction bases outside the gene matches: 6. The CDR3 is 15 residues long. This chain's CDR3 is CATSSGRGLHTEAFF. CDR3 DNA: TGTGCCACCAGCAGTGGCAGGGGGCTCCACACTGAAGCTTTCTTT.

The chain combines TRBV9 with TRBJ2-3; D possibly corresponds to TRBD2 (5 bases). The CDR3 spans 14 residues. Germline CDR1 and CDR2: SGDLS and YYNGEE. V dropped 4 bases and J dropped 5 bases, with 14 bases sitting between them. DNA of the CDR3: TGTGCCAGCAGCCCCCCTATGGCGGGAGATACGCAGTATTTT. Its protein is CASSPPMAGDTQYF.

This clonotype was counted only a few times. This sequence joins TRBV11-1 and TRBJ2-7, with 7 positions matching TRBD1. J gave up 3 bases and V 4 bases, and 9 bases lay outside the gene matches. This CDR3 spans 15 amino acids. The V gene's germline CDR1 is SGHAT and CDR2 FQDESV (reference sequence). The CDR3 nucleotides read TGTGCCAGCAGCTCGCATGCGACAGGGAACTACGAGCAGTACTTC. It codes for CASSSHATGNYEQYF.